These 2 T cell receptor beta chains originate from one sample sequenced in a study of control samples from healthy donors and cancer patients. TCRdb's copy holds only in-frame clones and misses some; the assay was immunoSEQ multiplex PCR. The data hold 150,000 to 200,000 clones, with around 90% observed a single time. Sequenced material: blood. All receptors come from a man younger than 45 in good health.

The chain couples TRBV13 to TRBJ1-5, with a possible D match to TRBD1 (5 bases). This CDR3 has 17 amino acids. Germline lookup yields CDR1 PRHDT and CDR2 FYEKMQ (reference sequence). The V and J ends lost 1 base and 0 bases respectively, with 13 bases between them. The CDR3 nucleotides read TGTGCCAGCAGCTTAGTTGGGACCCCCTATAGCAATCAGCCCCAGCATTTT. Protein sequence: CASSLVGTPYSNQPQHF.

Concerning this clone: Other nucleotide sequences from this sample produce the same CDR3. The chain links TRBV3-1 (or the pseudogene TRBV3-2) to TRBJ1-6, with D possibly being TRBD1 (5 bases). The V gene lost 1 base and the J gene lost 10 bases, with 8 bases spanning the gap. The CDR3 runs 13 residues. Germline values: CDR1 LGHDT, CDR2 YNNKEL (reference sequence). CDR3 sequence reads: CASSQGQRSPLHF. As DNA, the CDR3 is TGTGCCAGCAGCCAAGGACAGAGGTCACCCCTCCACTTT.